This T cell receptor (beta chain) appears in the sequencing data of a study of cytomegalovirus exposure and HLA in healthy donors. Findings of the study overall: According to the study, about 180 TCR beta chains were cytomegalovirus-associated. Later analysis found that TCR beta chains associated with HLA were more clonally expanded than other, equally common chains. The majority of CMV-associated TCR beta chains were reported as apparently HLA-restricted in a later analysis.

A note on this clone: As yet, its antigen is unknown.

A multiplex PCR was run with 60 Vbeta primers and 13 Jbeta primers. Method: immunoSEQ multiplex PCR; TCRdb's copy keeps in-frame clones and lacks some. The sample consists of roughly 59,000 clones, almost 70% of them appearing once. This CDR3 has 15 residues. The ends lost 6 bases at V and 0 bases at J; junction bases unmatched: 6. Looked up from germline, CDR1 is SGHTS and CDR2 is YDEGEE. Donors consisted of healthy bone marrow donors. The TCR sequence derives from a man aged 40-49 years in good health and CMV-seropositive. The chain carries TRBV5-8 and TRBJ2-1, with TRBD2 matching over 7 bases. Sequenced input: PBMCs. DNA for the CDR3: TGTGCCAGCATCCGCGGGGGACTCTCCTACAATGAGCAGTTCTTC. This sequence encodes CASIRGGLSYNEQFF.